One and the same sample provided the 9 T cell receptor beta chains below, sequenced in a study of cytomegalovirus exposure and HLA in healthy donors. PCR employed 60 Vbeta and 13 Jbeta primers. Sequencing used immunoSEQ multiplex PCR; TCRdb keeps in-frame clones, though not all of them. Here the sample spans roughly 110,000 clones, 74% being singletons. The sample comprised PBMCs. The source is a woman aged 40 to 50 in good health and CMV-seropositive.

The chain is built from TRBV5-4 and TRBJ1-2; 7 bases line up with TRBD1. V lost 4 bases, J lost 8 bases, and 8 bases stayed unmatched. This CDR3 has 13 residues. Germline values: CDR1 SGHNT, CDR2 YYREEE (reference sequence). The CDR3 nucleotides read TGTGCCAGCAGCATCGACAGGGATGGAGGCTACACCTTC. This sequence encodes CASSIDRDGGYTF.

CDR3 in amino acids: CAWIPPNGMAGRSYEQYF. Written as DNA, the CDR3 is TGTGCCTGGATTCCCCCCAACGGCATGGCAGGTCGGTCCTACGAGCAGTACTTC. J is TRBJ2-7 and V is TRBV30; D remains ambiguous. Trimming took off 4 bases at V and 1 base at J, with 26 bases between the two ends. The germline CDR1 and CDR2 sequences are GTSNPN and SVGIG (reference sequence). CDR3 length equals 18 residues.

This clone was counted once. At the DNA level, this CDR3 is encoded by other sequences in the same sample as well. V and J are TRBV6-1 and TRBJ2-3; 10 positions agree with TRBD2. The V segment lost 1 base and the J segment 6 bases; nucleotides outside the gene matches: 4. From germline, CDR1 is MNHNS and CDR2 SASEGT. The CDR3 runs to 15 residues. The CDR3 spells CASSEGSGGQDTQYF. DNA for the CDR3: TGTGCCAGCAGTGAAGGTAGCGGGGGGCAGGATACGCAGTATTTT.

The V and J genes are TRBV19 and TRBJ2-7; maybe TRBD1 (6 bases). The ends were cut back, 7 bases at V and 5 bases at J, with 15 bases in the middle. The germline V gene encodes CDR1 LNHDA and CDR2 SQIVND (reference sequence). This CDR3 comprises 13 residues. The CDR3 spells CASTNRDINEQYF. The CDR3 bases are TGTGCCAGTACTAACAGGGATATCAACGAGCAGTACTTC.

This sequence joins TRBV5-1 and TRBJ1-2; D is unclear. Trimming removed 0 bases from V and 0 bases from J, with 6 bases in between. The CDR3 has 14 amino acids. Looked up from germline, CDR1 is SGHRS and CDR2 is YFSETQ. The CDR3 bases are TGCGCCAGCAGCTTGGAGCGGGCTAACTATGGCTACACCTTC. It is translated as CASSLERANYGYTF.

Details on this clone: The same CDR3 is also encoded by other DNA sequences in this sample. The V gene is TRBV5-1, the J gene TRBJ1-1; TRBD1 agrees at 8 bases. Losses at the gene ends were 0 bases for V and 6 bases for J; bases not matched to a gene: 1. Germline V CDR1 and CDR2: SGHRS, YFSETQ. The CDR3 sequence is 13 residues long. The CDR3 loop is CASSLDRGAEAFF. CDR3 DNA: TGCGCCAGCAGCTTGGACAGGGGGGCTGAAGCTTTCTTT.

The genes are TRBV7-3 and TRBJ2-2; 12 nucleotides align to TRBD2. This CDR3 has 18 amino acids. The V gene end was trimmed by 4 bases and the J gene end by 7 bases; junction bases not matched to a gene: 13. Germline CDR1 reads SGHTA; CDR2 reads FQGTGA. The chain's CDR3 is CASSSIPLAGGAGGELFF. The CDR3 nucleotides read TGTGCCAGCAGCTCCATCCCCCTAGCGGGGGGGGCAGGCGGGGAGCTGTTTTTT.

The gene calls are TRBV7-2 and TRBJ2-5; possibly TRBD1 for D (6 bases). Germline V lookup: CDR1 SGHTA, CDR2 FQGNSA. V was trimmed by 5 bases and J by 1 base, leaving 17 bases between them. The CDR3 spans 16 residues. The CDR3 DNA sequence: TGTGCCAGCAGCCCACGCCAGGGGCTGAGCCAAGAGACCCAGTACTTC. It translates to CASSPRQGLSQETQYF.

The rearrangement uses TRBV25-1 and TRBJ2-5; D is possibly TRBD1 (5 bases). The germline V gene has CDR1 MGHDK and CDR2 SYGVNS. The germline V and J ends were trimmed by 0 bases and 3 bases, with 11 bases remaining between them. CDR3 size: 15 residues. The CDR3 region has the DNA TGTGCCAGCAGTGAATACCCCCAGGGAAAAGAGACCCAGTACTTC. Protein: CASSEYPQGKETQYF.